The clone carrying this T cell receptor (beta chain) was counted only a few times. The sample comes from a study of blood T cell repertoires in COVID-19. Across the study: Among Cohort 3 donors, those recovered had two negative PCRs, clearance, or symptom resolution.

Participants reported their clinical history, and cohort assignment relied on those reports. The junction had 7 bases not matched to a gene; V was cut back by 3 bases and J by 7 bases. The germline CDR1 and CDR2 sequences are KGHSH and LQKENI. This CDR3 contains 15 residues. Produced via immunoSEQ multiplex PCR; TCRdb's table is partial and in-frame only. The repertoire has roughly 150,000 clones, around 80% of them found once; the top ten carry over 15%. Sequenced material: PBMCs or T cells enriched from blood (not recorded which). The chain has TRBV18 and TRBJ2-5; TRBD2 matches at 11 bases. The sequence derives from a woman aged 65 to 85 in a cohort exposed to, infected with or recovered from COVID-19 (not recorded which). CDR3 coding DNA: TGTGCCAGCTCACCTCTGACTAGCGGGACCGGGACCCAGTACTTC. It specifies CASSPLTSGTGTQYF.